This T cell receptor beta chain was observed in a study of blood T cell repertoires in COVID-19 (dated by TCRdb to 2020 to 2022). Regarding the research as a whole: The collaborator samples originated in the United States, Italy and Spain and spanned the acute and convalescent phases of COVID-19. The repertoires were made available in a free public database intended to serve as a resource for research on the immune response to SARS-CoV-2. Nearly every sample came with metadata listing a de-identified subject ID, COVID-19 status, age in years and sex. Subjects who had been exposed to COVID-19, were actively infected with it, or had recovered from it provided the deeply sampled blood TCRbeta repertoires that made up the dataset. Samples were obtained from the ongoing ImmuneRACE study (first 160 participants) and from about 1,300 subjects provided by 6 global collaborators. Where available, HLA class I and class II types were taken from metadata supplied by the sample provider and were not determined by assay-based typing. The prospective study material was composed of cDNA or gDNA derived from T cells, B-cell-depleted T cells, or PBMCs.

Overall results and qualifications from the work: Clinical and demographic metadata were provided uncurated, with the amount varying by source and participant.

Counted from cysteine to phenylalanine, this CDR3 has 12 amino acids. Only the CDR3 DNA stays, 36 bases, in frame from base 1. Sequences SGHDT (CDR1) and YYEEEE (CDR2) are obtained from the germline V gene. V gives up 6 bases and J gives up 9 bases, and the segment between their germline ends measures 13 bases. Each collaborating institution followed its own protocols to collect whole blood in K2EDTA tubes. Collaborator samples were shipped for TCRbeta analysis as frozen whole blood, isolated PBMCs, or DNA extracted from either sample type. The immunoSEQ Assay, a bias-controlled multiplex PCR, was used to amplify TCRbeta CDR3 regions from genomic DNA. The original methods were these. Nucleated cell counts per sample were estimated from amplification of reference gene primers within the assay. To quantify the absolute abundance of each unique TCRbeta CDR3 rearrangement, sequence reads were collapsed and filtered. For each sample, productive Simpson clonality was calculated as the square root of Simpson's diversity index over productive rearrangements. TCRdb re-hosts the immuneACCESS table, in-frame sequences only. Its copies lack some clones; in the studies checked, an unresolved V gene accounts for under half of them, and the cause for the rest is not known. For V, J and clone size, that table is used; D and trimming come from the DNA. This sample has about 81,000 clones in its table, and less than 85% of those were observed once. The ten largest clones add up to over 10% of the sample.

Concerning this clone itself: What this receptor recognizes is not known. The record has no base qualities; no much larger clone is one base away.

The V and J genes are TRBV5-6 and TRBJ2-1; TRBD2 is possibly the D segment (5 matching bases). The receptor comes from a human donor in a cohort sampled during active COVID-19. Sequenced sample: peripheral blood. At the DNA level, the sequence is TGTGCCAGCACTATCGCACGGGGTGAGCAGTTCTTC. This is translated as CASTIARGEQFF.